These 5 T cell receptor beta chains came from one sample sequenced in a study of blood T cell repertoires in COVID-19. The table came from immunoSEQ multiplex PCR; TCRdb's copy has only in-frame clones and leaves some out. The sample has about 140,000 clones; 60% to 80% are singletons. The sequenced material came from PBMCs or T cells enriched from blood (not recorded which). These receptors were collected from a woman between 50 and 59 years old who had recovered from COVID-19.

The V gene is TRBV19, the J gene TRBJ2-1, with a possible D match to TRBD2 (6 bases). CDR3 length: 16 amino acids. In germline, CDR1 is LNHDA, CDR2 SQIVND (reference sequence). Trimming left V 5 bases short and J 0 bases short, with 14 bases between. CDR3 coding DNA: TGTGCCAGTAGTGTGGGCCGGGACTTCTCCTACAATGAGCAGTTCTTC. Translated, it gives CASSVGRDFSYNEQFF.

CDR3 sequence: CASSPRDRASSGANVLTF. CDR3 bases: TGTGCCAGCTCCCCTCGGGACAGGGCCTCCTCTGGGGCCAACGTCCTGACTTTC. This chain joins TRBV18 and TRBJ2-6; TRBD1 aligns across 9 bases. After removal of 6 bases from V and 0 bases from J, the junction contained 9 bases not matched to a gene. Germline-derived CDR1 and CDR2 are KGHSH and LQKENI. This CDR3 spans 18 amino acids.

The chain is built from TRBV7-3 and TRBJ2-2, with D possibly matching TRBD2 (5 bases). From germline, CDR1 is SGHTA and CDR2 FQGTGA. The CDR3 totals 15 residues. The germline V and J ends were trimmed by 0 bases and 2 bases, with 7 bases remaining between them. CDR3 nucleotides: TGTGCCAGCAGCTTAACGCGGGCCAACACCGGGGAGCTGTTTTTT. It encodes CASSLTRANTGELFF.

This clone was picked up one time. V is TRBV2 and J is TRBJ2-2; perhaps TRBD2 as D (7 bases). The CDR3 spans 16 residues. Trimming cost V 2 bases and J 5 bases, with 15 bases left between them. Germline V gene sequence: CDR1 SNHLY, CDR2 FYNNEI. In DNA, the CDR3 is TGTGCCAGCAGTGAACGTTATGGGAGGGGGACCGGGGAGCTGTTTTTT. Amino acids: CASSERYGRGTGELFF.

DNA for the CDR3: TGCGCCAGCAGCTTCGGTGGGGGGAATCAAGAGACCCAGTACTTC. This encodes CASSFGGGNQETQYF. V and J are TRBV5-1 and TRBJ2-5, with D possibly TRBD2 on 6 matching bases. The ends were cut back, 2 bases at V and 2 bases at J, with 13 bases in the middle. The CDR3 consists of 15 residues. CDR1 SGHRS and CDR2 YFSETQ come from the germline V gene.